The rows below give T cell receptor beta chains drawn from one sample of a study of T cell responses to AZD1222 COVID-19 vaccine. The method was immunoSEQ multiplex PCR; TCRdb's version includes in-frame clones alone and lacks a portion of them. The sample has 130,000 to 150,000 clones, more than 85% seen once. Specimen: peripheral blood, collected on day 0 of AZD1222 vaccination. These receptors came from an adult in good health. Each CDR3 is given with its conserved first and last residue. D genes are given only for firm matches. Clone size, where shown, is once, few, many, or a class for clones that have expanded.

v_call: TRBV12-3/TRBV12-4
j_call: TRBJ2-5
clone_size: -
d_call: -
cdr3_nt: TGTGCCAGCCGGCCGGGGGGCGGAGAGACCCAGTACTTC
cdr3_aa: CASRPGGGETQYF

v_call: TRBV7-8
j_call: TRBJ1-1
clone_size: -
d_call: -
cdr3_nt: TGTGCCAGCAGCTTAGTGACGAACACTGAAGCTTTCTTT
cdr3_aa: CASSLVTNTEAFF

v_call: TRBV27
j_call: TRBJ2-7
clone_size: -
d_call: TRBD2
cdr3_nt: TGTGCCAGCAGTTTATTCGGGGGGAGCTCCTACGAGCAGTACTTC
cdr3_aa: CASSLFGGSSYEQYF

v_call: TRBV10-2
j_call: TRBJ2-5
clone_size: once
d_call: TRBD2
cdr3_nt: TGCGCCAGCAGTGAATTGGCTAGCGGCTGGGAGACCCAGTACTTC
cdr3_aa: CASSELASGWETQYF

v_call: TRBV5-1
j_call: TRBJ2-7
clone_size: -
d_call: TRBD1
cdr3_nt: TGCGCCAGCAGCTTGACAGGGGTCTTCTCCTACGAGCAGTACTTC
cdr3_aa: CASSLTGVFSYEQYF

v_call: TRBV12-5
j_call: TRBJ2-1
clone_size: -
d_call: -
cdr3_nt: TGTGCTAGTGGTTTGGTAGTGCAGCGGTCGAGCTCCTACAATGAGCAGTTCTTC
cdr3_aa: CASGLVVQRSSSYNEQFF

v_call: TRBV7-2
j_call: TRBJ2-1
clone_size: -
d_call: TRBD2
cdr3_nt: TGTGCCAGCAGCTTAGCGACTAGCGGGAGTGAGCAGTTCTTC
cdr3_aa: CASSLATSGSEQFF

v_call: TRBV9
j_call: TRBJ2-7
clone_size: -
d_call: -
cdr3_nt: TGTGCCAGCAGCGTAGGAGGAGGACTGTCCTACGAGCAGTACTTC
cdr3_aa: CASSVGGGLSYEQYF

v_call: TRBV6-2/TRBV6-3
j_call: TRBJ2-7
clone_size: once
d_call: TRBD2
cdr3_nt: TGTGCCAGCAGCTCCCCTAGCGGCGTCTACGAGCAGTACTTC
cdr3_aa: CASSSPSGVYEQYF

v_call: TRBV18
j_call: TRBJ2-7
clone_size: -
d_call: -
cdr3_nt: TGTGCCAGCTCACCGTCCGGGACAGAGCTCGGGGGGCAGTACTTC
cdr3_aa: CASSPSGTELGGQYF

v_call: TRBV5-6
j_call: TRBJ1-5
clone_size: -
d_call: -
cdr3_nt: TGTGCCAGCAGCCAATATCAGAAATCCAATACTAATCAGCCCCAGCATTTT
cdr3_aa: CASSQYQKSNTNQPQHF

v_call: TRBV2
j_call: TRBJ1-5
clone_size: -
d_call: -
cdr3_nt: TGTGCCAGTCAGCCTGGGGACATTAGCAATCAGCCCCAGCATTTT
cdr3_aa: CASQPGDISNQPQHF

v_call: TRBV6-4
j_call: TRBJ1-2
clone_size: -
d_call: TRBD1
cdr3_nt: TGTGCCACCTATGCCGGGACAGGGGGCGACTATGGCTACACCTTC
cdr3_aa: CATYAGTGGDYGYTF

v_call: TRBV19
j_call: TRBJ2-2
clone_size: -
d_call: -
cdr3_nt: TGTGCCAGTAGTCGGGACTACACCGGGGAGCTGTTTTTT
cdr3_aa: CASSRDYTGELFF

v_call: TRBV21-1
j_call: TRBJ1-2
clone_size: few
d_call: -
cdr3_nt: TGTGCCAGCAGCCAGGGCTTAGTTTCGAACTATGGCTACACCTTC
cdr3_aa: CASSQGLVSNYGYTF

v_call: TRBV2
j_call: TRBJ1-5
clone_size: once
d_call: -
cdr3_nt: TGTGCCAGCAACCGCGACAGGAATCAGCCCCAGCATTTT
cdr3_aa: CASNRDRNQPQHF

v_call: TRBV7-3
j_call: TRBJ2-1
clone_size: once
d_call: -
cdr3_nt: TGTGCCAGCAGCTTAGACGGGGGGCCCTACAATGAGCAGTTCTTC
cdr3_aa: CASSLDGGPYNEQFF

v_call: TRBV5-1
j_call: TRBJ1-1
clone_size: -
d_call: -
cdr3_nt: TGCGCCAGCAGCTTGGAAGGGGGAGGCACTGAAGCTTTCTTT
cdr3_aa: CASSLEGGGTEAFF

v_call: TRBV5-1
j_call: TRBJ2-7
clone_size: once
d_call: -
cdr3_nt: TGCGCCAGCAGAGTAGGCAGCTCCTACGAGCAGTACTTC
cdr3_aa: CASRVGSSYEQYF

v_call: TRBV4-1
j_call: TRBJ1-5
clone_size: -
d_call: TRBD1
cdr3_nt: TGCGCCAGCAGCCAAGAGGTCACAGGGGATCAGCCCCAGCATTTT
cdr3_aa: CASSQEVTGDQPQHF

v_call: TRBV30
j_call: TRBJ1-1
clone_size: -
d_call: -
cdr3_nt: TGTGCCTGGGCAGGCAACACTGAAGCTTTCTTT
cdr3_aa: CAWAGNTEAFF

v_call: TRBV7-9
j_call: TRBJ1-1
clone_size: -
d_call: -
cdr3_nt: TGTGCCAGCAGCTTAATGGGCTTGAACACTGAAGCTTTCTTT
cdr3_aa: CASSLMGLNTEAFF

v_call: TRBV29-1
j_call: TRBJ2-5
clone_size: once
d_call: TRBD1
cdr3_nt: TGCAGCGGGAGGGGACAGGGGATCGGAGAGACCCAGTACTTC
cdr3_aa: CSGRGQGIGETQYF

v_call: TRBV10-3
j_call: TRBJ2-2
clone_size: -
d_call: -
cdr3_nt: TGTGCCACCAACCCGGAGTTCCCATTGATGAACACCGGGGAGCTGTTTTTT
cdr3_aa: CATNPEFPLMNTGELFF

v_call: TRBV2
j_call: TRBJ1-5
clone_size: -
d_call: TRBD1
cdr3_nt: TGTGCCAGCAGTGAGGGACAGGGATTGAATAGCAATCAGCCCCAGCATTTT
cdr3_aa: CASSEGQGLNSNQPQHF

v_call: TRBV7-9
j_call: TRBJ1-1
clone_size: once
d_call: -
cdr3_nt: TGTGCCAGCAGCTTCGGGAGGGGAACTGAAGCTTTCTTT
cdr3_aa: CASSFGRGTEAFF

v_call: TRBV29-1
j_call: TRBJ1-1
clone_size: -
d_call: -
cdr3_nt: TGCAGCGTTGTAAGGTCGGGACAAAAGAACACTGAAGCTTTCTTT
cdr3_aa: CSVVRSGQKNTEAFF

v_call: TRBV7-9
j_call: TRBJ2-7
clone_size: -
d_call: -
cdr3_nt: TGTGCCAGCAGCCCCGGGGCCTACGAGCAGTACTTC
cdr3_aa: CASSPGAYEQYF

v_call: TRBV6-5
j_call: TRBJ2-2
clone_size: -
d_call: -
cdr3_nt: TGTGCCAGCACCCCCAGTGGGTTCGGGGAGCTGTTTTTT
cdr3_aa: CASTPSGFGELFF

v_call: TRBV5-6
j_call: TRBJ1-5
clone_size: -
d_call: TRBD1
cdr3_nt: TGTGCCAGCAGCAAAGAACAGGGGACTAACAATCAGCCCCAGCATTTT
cdr3_aa: CASSKEQGTNNQPQHF

v_call: TRBV12-5
j_call: TRBJ2-3
clone_size: -
d_call: -
cdr3_nt: TGTGCTAGTGCCCCGCCCTTGCAGACAGATACGCAGTATTTT
cdr3_aa: CASAPPLQTDTQYF

v_call: TRBV13
j_call: TRBJ1-1
clone_size: -
d_call: -
cdr3_nt: TGTGCCAGCACAGGGGTCCGGGGGGGACGTGACTTT
cdr3_aa: CASTGVRGGRDF

v_call: TRBV10-1
j_call: TRBJ1-1
clone_size: -
d_call: -
cdr3_nt: TGCGCCAGCTCCCCGGGCAGGGTGAACACTGAAGCTTTCTTT
cdr3_aa: CASSPGRVNTEAFF

v_call: TRBV5-6
j_call: TRBJ1-2
clone_size: -
d_call: -
cdr3_nt: TGTGCCAGCAGCCTTATACCTACCGGGGCAAACTATGGCTACACCTTC
cdr3_aa: CASSLIPTGANYGYTF

v_call: TRBV7-9
j_call: TRBJ2-3
clone_size: -
d_call: TRBD2
cdr3_nt: TGTGCCACCACCATAGCCGGGGGGGGCACAGATACGCAGTATTTT
cdr3_aa: CATTIAGGGTDTQYF

v_call: TRBV2
j_call: TRBJ1-5
clone_size: -
d_call: TRBD1
cdr3_nt: TGTGCCAGCGGGGGGACAGGGAGCCCCAATCAGCCCCAGCATTTT
cdr3_aa: CASGGTGSPNQPQHF

v_call: TRBV7-8
j_call: TRBJ1-6
clone_size: few
d_call: -
cdr3_nt: TGTGCCAGCAGCTTAGCTCAGGGCTTGAATTCACCCCTCCACTTT
cdr3_aa: CASSLAQGLNSPLHF

v_call: TRBV3-1/TRBV3-2
j_call: TRBJ1-1
clone_size: -
d_call: -
cdr3_nt: TGTGCCAGCAGCCTCCGCACACCGAACACTGAAGCTTTCTTT
cdr3_aa: CASSLRTPNTEAFF

v_call: TRBV2
j_call: TRBJ2-7
clone_size: -
d_call: TRBD1
cdr3_nt: TGTGCCAGCAGTAAGGACAGGGGGGCTCAAACGGTGGGGTACTTC
cdr3_aa: CASSKDRGAQTVGYF

v_call: TRBV9
j_call: TRBJ1-3
clone_size: -
d_call: TRBD1
cdr3_nt: TGTGCCAGCAGCGCCGGGACAGGGGTTGGAAACACCATATATTTT
cdr3_aa: CASSAGTGVGNTIYF

v_call: TRBV24-1
j_call: TRBJ2-1
clone_size: -
d_call: -
cdr3_nt: TGTGCCACCAGTGACGCGGGACTCTCCTCCTACAATGAGCAGTTCTTC
cdr3_aa: CATSDAGLSSYNEQFF

v_call: TRBV25-1
j_call: TRBJ1-5
clone_size: -
d_call: -
cdr3_nt: TGTGCCAGCAGTAGCAGGAACGGGGATCAGCCCCAGCATTTT
cdr3_aa: CASSSRNGDQPQHF

v_call: TRBV12-3/TRBV12-4
j_call: TRBJ1-5
clone_size: -
d_call: -
cdr3_nt: TGTGCCAGCGGCCCAAGCAATCAGCCCCAGCATTTT
cdr3_aa: CASGPSNQPQHF

v_call: TRBV19
j_call: TRBJ2-7
clone_size: -
d_call: -
cdr3_nt: TGTGCCAGTAGTATTAGGCAGTCCGGATACGAGCAGTACTTC
cdr3_aa: CASSIRQSGYEQYF

v_call: TRBV30
j_call: TRBJ2-3
clone_size: -
d_call: TRBD2
cdr3_nt: TGTGCCTGGAGTGTAAAAGGAGCGGGACTAGCGGGGGCAGATACGCAGTATTTT
cdr3_aa: CAWSVKGAGLAGADTQYF

v_call: TRBV11-2
j_call: TRBJ1-1
clone_size: -
d_call: -
cdr3_nt: TGTGCCAGCAGCTTAGCAGGGGCGAACACTGAAGCTTTCTTT
cdr3_aa: CASSLAGANTEAFF

v_call: TRBV5-5
j_call: TRBJ1-1
clone_size: -
d_call: -
cdr3_nt: TGTGCCAGCACCCAAGGACAGAGTGCTCTTTTAATGAACACTGAAGCTTTCTTT
cdr3_aa: CASTQGQSALLMNTEAFF

v_call: TRBV19
j_call: TRBJ1-5
clone_size: -
d_call: -
cdr3_nt: TGTGCCAGTAGTATCGATGGACAGTTAAATCAGCCCCAGCATTTT
cdr3_aa: CASSIDGQLNQPQHF